This is a list of T cell receptor beta chains from one sample in a study of control samples from healthy donors and cancer patients. The repertoire was sequenced with immunoSEQ multiplex PCR; TCRdb's copy has only in-frame clones and lacks some. The table records about 140,000 clones, 80% to 95% of them present only once. What was sequenced was blood. These receptors all come from a man younger than 45 in good health. CDR3s include the opening cysteine and the closing phenylalanine or tryptophan. D genes are given only for firm matches. Some rows have no size entry. The others give once, few or many, or a class for an expanded clone.

abundance	j_gene	v_gene	d_gene	CDR3nt	CDR3aa
-	TRBJ1-1	TRBV5-6	-	TGTGCCAGCAGCCAGGGGAACACTGAAGCTTTCTTT	CASSQGNTEAFF
-	TRBJ1-1	TRBV2	-	TGTGCCAGCAGTGAGAGAAGGGTGAACACTGAAGCTTTCTTT	CASSERRVNTEAFF
-	TRBJ1-5	TRBV28	TRBD1	TGTGCCAGCAGTTTGGACAGGGCAGATCAGCCCCAGCATTTT	CASSLDRADQPQHF
-	TRBJ2-3	TRBV19	-	TGTGCCAGTAGTAACCTAGATACGCAGTATTTT	CASSNLDTQYF
-	TRBJ1-6	TRBV12-3/TRBV12-4	-	TGTGCCAGCAGAAGAACAGGGCCCCCCCTCCACTTT	CASRRTGPPLHF
-	TRBJ1-1	TRBV12-3/TRBV12-4	-	TGTGCCAGCAGTTTAGTGGGTGAAGCTTTCTTT	CASSLVGEAFF
-	TRBJ2-1	TRBV11-2	-	TGTGCCAGCAGCTTAGTAACGGGGGTCTTGTACAATGAGCAGTTCTTC	CASSLVTGVLYNEQFF
-	TRBJ2-3	TRBV5-4	-	TGTGCCAGCAGCTTGCGGGACGGCACAGATACGCAGTATTTT	CASSLRDGTDTQYF
-	TRBJ1-3	TRBV6-4	-	TGTGCCAGCGAAGGCAGGGGCTTTTGTGGAAACACCATATATTTT	CASEGRGFCGNTIYF
-	TRBJ2-7	TRBV19	TRBD2	TGTGCCAGTAGTAGCGGGGGAGCCTACGAGCAGTACTTC	CASSSGGAYEQYF
-	TRBJ1-3	TRBV30	-	TGTGCCTGGAGTGCCCGGGGGGTCTCTGGAAACACCATATATTTT	CAWSARGVSGNTIYF
-	TRBJ2-5	TRBV5-1	-	TGCGCCAGCAGCTTGGGACTGGGGTGGGAGACCCAGTACTTC	CASSLGLGWETQYF
-	TRBJ2-3	TRBV20-1	-	TGCAGTGCTAGTAGTGGAGGGTCCACAGATACGCAGTATTTT	CSASSGGSTDTQYF
once	TRBJ1-4	TRBV4-2	-	TGTGCCAGCAGTCAGGGCGTGACCCACCTGTTTTTT	CASSQGVTHLFF
-	TRBJ1-4	TRBV7-9	-	TGTGCCAGCAGCTCGCCAGGGGACACGGATGAAAAACTGTTTTTT	CASSSPGDTDEKLFF
-	TRBJ1-2	TRBV14	TRBD1	TGTGCCAGCAGCCGAGACAGGGTTGGTTATGGCTACACCTTC	CASSRDRVGYGYTF
-	TRBJ1-1	TRBV5-1	-	TGCGCCAGCAGCGTACAGGGCGGTGGCACTGAAGCTTTCTTT	CASSVQGGGTEAFF